This passage covers 25 T cell receptor beta chains from one sample sequenced in a study of human T cells and chemical hapten exposure. Using its own MiXCR run on the RACE reads, TCRdb lists one record per CDR3 protein. The sample holds 340,000 or so distinct CDR3 sequences, approximately 6.3% seen once. Described time point: patch test 1, 2 weeks after DPC sensitization. Sample treatment: therapeutic diphenylcyclopropenone sensitization with weekly scalp DPC. Sequenced material: whole blood, taken in connection with sensitization to the hapten diphenylcyclopropenone (DPC). The origin of the receptors is a woman aged 18 to 35 with alopecia areata. Some clones in this sample may be carry-over from other donors' samples.

This clonotype was recorded a few times. The rearrangement uses TRBV20-1 and TRBJ1-1; D is perhaps TRBD1 (5 bases). Per the germline V gene, CDR1 is DFQATT and CDR2 is SNEGSKA (reference sequence). CDR3 length: 12 residues. Trimming stripped 3 bases from V and 5 bases from J, with 10 bases between. CDR3 sequence: CSARIGETEAFF. Here the CDR3 DNA reads TGCAGTGCTAGGATAGGGGAGACTGAAGCTTTCTTT.

At least ten counts were recorded for this clonotype. This chain uses TRBV4-2 with TRBJ2-3, with 9 bases matching TRBD2. V shed 4 bases and J 1 base; nucleotides not matched to a gene: 24. Germline lookup yields CDR1 LGHNA and CDR2 YNFKEQ. CDR3 size: 22 residues. The CDR3 DNA follows: TGTGCCAGCAGCCCCCTGGTGGTGGATCCGAACCTCGCGGGGGGGGGCACAGATACGCAGTATTTT. It is translated as CASSPLVVDPNLAGGGTDTQYF.

This clonotype has ten or more counts. The V and J genes are TRBV12-3 or TRBV12-4 and TRBJ1-2; possible D gene TRBD1, 5 bases. Trimming took 2 bases from V and 8 from J, leaving 15 bases between them. The CDR3 consists of 14 residues. The CDR3 sequence: CASSLTTGHNGYTF. DNA for the CDR3: TGTGCCAGCAGTTTAACAACCGGACATAACGGCTACACCTTC.

This clonotype was observed at least ten times. The V call is TRBV5-1, the J call TRBJ2-1, with D tentatively TRBD1 (7 bases). The V end lost 5 bases, the J end lost 0 bases, and 12 bases lay between the germline ends. The CDR3 spans 15 residues. The V gene's germline CDR1 is SGHRS and CDR2 YFSETQ. The CDR3 DNA sequence: TGCGCCAGCAGTGGGGGGACAGTCTCCTACAATGAGCAGTTCTTC. It yields the protein CASSGGTVSYNEQFF.

This clonotype was seen more than once but under ten times. The J gene is TRBJ2-3, the V gene TRBV5-1, with D perhaps assigned TRBD1 or TRBD2 (5 bases each). V was clipped by 4 bases and J by 9 bases, with 24 bases between them. This CDR3 spans 16 amino acids. Looked up from germline, CDR1 is SGHRS and CDR2 is YFSETQ. The CDR3 bases are TGCGCCAGCAGCCAGACAGACTCACCTGCCACGGGGACGCAGTATTTT. Its protein product is CASSQTDSPATGTQYF. Filled out from reference TRBV5-1 and TRBJ2-3, the complete variable domain reads KAGVTQTPRYLIKTRGQQVTLSCSPISGHRSVSWYQQTPGQGLQFLFEYFSETQRNKGNFPGRFSGRQFSNSRSEMNVSTLELGDSALYLCASSQTDSPATGTQYFGPGTRLTVL.

This clonotype has a count of ten or more. The CDR3 loop reads CASSPTFEGSDTQYF. Written as DNA, the CDR3 is TGTGCCAGCAGCCCCACTTTCGAGGGATCAGATACGCAGTATTTT. The J gene is TRBJ2-3, the V gene TRBV6-5; a possible D gene is TRBD2 (5 bases). This CDR3 is 15 amino acids long. V lost 6 bases and J lost 4, with 17 bases in between. From germline, CDR1 is MNHEY and CDR2 SVGAGI.

CDR3 amino acids: CASSSPRLAGTQYF. CDR3 DNA sequence: TGTGCCAGCAGCTCCCCTAGACTAGCGGGGACTCAGTACTTC. The rearrangement links TRBV7-2 to TRBJ2-7; 11 bases match TRBD2. Germline CDR1 SGHTA, CDR2 FQGNSA. The CDR3 length is 14 residues. V shed 4 bases and J 10 bases; nucleotides not matched to a gene: 9.

Ten or more counts support this clonotype. The chain recombines TRBV20-1 with TRBJ2-7; the D call may be TRBD1 or TRBD2 (5 bases each). CDR3 length equals 13 residues. From germline, CDR1 is DFQATT and CDR2 SNEGSKA (reference sequence). The V gene lost 7 bases and the J gene lost 4 bases, with 17 bases spanning the gap. The CDR3 reads CSVPRDTGYEQYF. The CDR3 coding sequence is TGCAGTGTTCCCCGGGATACAGGATACGAGCAGTACTTC.

The rearrangement links TRBV12-3 or TRBV12-4 to TRBJ2-3; unclear D gene. The CDR3 loop spans 14 amino acids. Trimming removed 5 bases at V and 1 base at J, with 10 bases between. CDR3 region: CASSPTSRTDTQYF. In nucleotides, the CDR3 is TGTGCCAGCAGTCCAACAAGCCGCACAGATACGCAGTATTTT.

In the case of this clonotype: This may arise from a read error, as a much more abundant clone is one base away. The chain combines TRBV25-1 with TRBJ2-6; weak D call: TRBD1 (5 bases). Per germline, CDR1 MGHDK and CDR2 SYGVNS. V was clipped by 4 bases and J by 3 bases, with 13 bases between them. CDR3 length: 16 amino acids. The CDR3 loop is CASSGTRTSGANVLTF. CDR3 in DNA: TGTGCCAGCAGTGGGACAAGGACCAGTGGGGCCAACGTCCTGACTTTC. Variable domain in full (rest from reference TRBV25-1 and TRBJ2-6): EADIYQTPRYLVIGTGKKITLECSQTMGHDKMYWYQQDPGMELHLIHYSYGVNSTEKGDLSSESTVSRIRTEHFPLTLESARPSHTSQYLCASSGTRTSGANVLTFGAGSRLTVL.

At least ten counts were recorded for this clonotype. The genes are TRBV5-1 and TRBJ1-5; 9 nucleotides align to TRBD1. With V trimmed by 5 bases and J by 2 bases, 5 bases remained unmatched. Germline V gene sequence: CDR1 SGHRS, CDR2 YFSETQ. The length of the CDR3 is 15 residues. The DNA for the CDR3 is TGCGCCAGCAGTACAGGGGGCGAGGGCAATCAGCCCCAGCATTTT. Encoded protein: CASSTGGEGNQPQHF.

This CDR3 reads CAITGTTDTQYF. The DNA of the CDR3 is TGTGCCATTACAGGTACCACAGATACGCAGTATTTT. The chain has TRBV2 and TRBJ2-3, with a possible D match to TRBD1 (5 bases). Germline CDR1 is SNHLY and CDR2 is FYNNEI. The CDR3 has 12 amino acids. V was cut by 10 bases and J by 2 bases, with 10 bases left in between.

This clonotype was seen more than once but under ten times. The chain combines TRBV5-6 with TRBJ1-2; 7 positions agree with TRBD1. Germline-derived CDR1 and CDR2 are SGHDT and YYEEEE. V was pared by 2 bases and J by 2 bases, with 6 bases of the junction left unmatched. The CDR3 totals 15 residues. The CDR3 reads CASSFTGDRNYGYTF. The CDR3 coding sequence is TGTGCCAGCAGCTTCACAGGGGATCGGAACTATGGCTACACCTTC.

This clonotype was observed a handful of times. V is TRBV28 and J is TRBJ1-3; D not certain. The CDR3 contains 12 residues. From germline, CDR1 is MDHEN and CDR2 SYDVKM. V gave up 8 bases and J gave up 3 bases, with 8 bases separating them. CDR3: CASRHLGNTIYF. Written as DNA, the CDR3 is TGTGCCAGCCGCCATCTTGGAAACACCATATATTTT.

J is TRBJ1-3 and V is TRBV7-2; TRBD1 is a possible D gene (5 bases). Trimming removed 3 bases from V and 4 bases from J, with 13 bases in between. Germline values: CDR1 SGHTA, CDR2 FQGNSA. The CDR3 sequence is 15 residues long. CDR3 DNA sequence: TGTGCCAGCAGCTTCCGATCGACAGCCGGAAACACCATATATTTT. Translated, it gives CASSFRSTAGNTIYF.

This clonotype was counted ten times or more. This rearrangement joins TRBV29-1 to TRBJ2-3; possibly TRBD1 for D (5 bases). The CDR3 has 13 amino acids. Germline V gene sequence: CDR1 SQVTM, CDR2 ANQGSEA. V lost 5 bases and J 0 bases, leaving 9 bases between the germline ends. The CDR3 DNA reads as TGCAGCGTTACAGGCTTAAGCACAGATACGCAGTATTTT. Its translation is CSVTGLSTDTQYF.

The V gene is TRBV18, the J gene TRBJ2-1; 7 nucleotides agree with TRBD1. This CDR3 is built from 16 residues. Germline V gene sequence: CDR1 KGHSH, CDR2 LQKENI. After removal of 0 bases from V and 5 bases from J, the junction contained 7 bases not matched to a gene. CDR3 loop: CASSPPSQGTHNEQFF. The DNA for the CDR3 is TGTGCCAGCTCACCACCGTCACAGGGGACCCACAATGAGCAGTTCTTC.

This clonotype turned up a few times. V gene TRBV4-2 combines with J gene TRBJ1-1; TRBD1 might be the D (6 bases). The CDR3 spans 14 residues. Germline CDR1 reads LGHNA; CDR2 reads YNFKEQ. V lost 4 bases and J 2 bases, leaving 11 bases between the germline ends. CDR3 protein: CASSPLQGNTEAFF. CDR3 sequence (DNA): TGTGCCAGCAGCCCGCTACAGGGAAACACTGAAGCTTTCTTT.

This clonotype came up a few times. The rearrangement links TRBV6-5 to TRBJ1-1, with 7 bases fitting TRBD1. In germline, CDR1 is MNHEY, CDR2 SVGAGI. The CDR3 is made up of 13 amino acids. The V and J ends lost 6 bases and 10 bases, in that order; junction bases with no gene match: 11. CDR3 DNA: TGTGCCAGCAGCCCCGGGACAGTCTTTTCAGCTTTCTTT. Amino acids: CASSPGTVFSAFF.

The sample holds many counts of this clonotype. V usage is TRBV12-3 or TRBV12-4 and J usage is TRBJ2-3; the D gene is possibly TRBD2 (6 bases). Trimming left V 5 bases short and J 5 bases short, with 17 bases between. CDR3 length: 15 amino acids. CDR3 region: CASSPGTPALDTQYF. The CDR3 DNA sequence: TGTGCCAGCAGTCCCGGGACTCCTGCGTTAGATACGCAGTATTTT.

V usage is TRBV20-1 and J usage is TRBJ1-6; 10 bases line up with TRBD1. The CDR3 sequence is 16 residues long. After removal of 6 bases from V and 10 bases from J, the junction contained 15 bases not matched to a gene. Germline CDR1 and CDR2: DFQATT and SNEGSKA (reference sequence). The CDR3 region is CSALPVLTGGNSPLHF. The CDR3 DNA reads as TGCAGTGCCCTCCCGGTCCTGACAGGGGGCAACTCACCCCTCCACTTT.

This clonotype was seen a handful of times. The CDR3 spells CASSEPRGGLIPYEQYF. CDR3 nucleotide sequence: TGTGCCAGCAGTGAACCCCGAGGAGGTCTCATACCCTACGAGCAGTACTTC. The V gene is TRBV25-1, the J gene TRBJ2-7; the D gene is possibly TRBD2 (5 bases). Germline V CDR1 and CDR2: MGHDK, SYGVNS. Trimming took 2 bases from V and 2 from J, leaving 19 bases between them. This CDR3 has 17 residues.

This clonotype was observed at least ten times. The rearrangement links TRBV19 to TRBJ2-1; 14 bases are a match to TRBD2. The CDR3 sequence is 13 residues long. Per germline, CDR1 LNHDA and CDR2 SQIVND (reference sequence). V lost 10 bases to trimming and J lost 8 bases; unmatched junction nucleotides: 4. This chain's CDR3 is CATGTSGGDEQFF. CDR3 nucleotide sequence: TGTGCCACCGGGACTAGCGGGGGCGATGAGCAGTTCTTC.

This clonotype was detected many times. The chain joins TRBV20-1 to TRBJ1-2; D remains unclear. With 3 bases removed from V and 3 bases from J, the gap between germline ends came to 11 bases. The CDR3 is made up of 13 amino acids. Germline V gene data show CDR1 as DFQATT and CDR2 as SNEGSKA (reference sequence). The CDR3 protein is CSASWTLDYGYTF. In DNA form, the CDR3 reads TGCAGTGCTAGTTGGACTTTGGACTATGGCTACACCTTC.

The V gene is TRBV6-5, the J gene TRBJ2-7; D may correspond to TRBD1 or TRBD2 (5 bases each). In germline, CDR1 is MNHEY, CDR2 SVGAGI. CDR3 length: 13 amino acids. V lost 6 bases, J lost 12 bases, and 21 bases lay in between. CDR3 nucleotide sequence: TGTGCCAGCAGATCCGGGACCCCCTCAATGCTGTACTTC. Translated, it gives CASRSGTPSMLYF.